Detailed here is one T cell receptor beta chain. Time point reported: pre-treatment sample, taken before nivolumab and TIL therapy. Tumor tissue came from excised metastases, mostly pleural nodules or supraclavicular lymph nodes. Patients then received nivolumab; progressors got lymphodepletion, TIL and IL-2. Adults with stage 4 NSCLC were enrolled in a phase I trial. The data were obtained in a study of TIL therapy for anti-PD-1-resistant metastatic lung cancer. After removal of 6 bases from V and 2 bases from J, the junction contained 2 bases not matched to a gene. The CDR3 is 13 amino acids. Germline V lookup: CDR1 KGHSH, CDR2 LQKENI. The immunoSEQ assay was v3. Each library reached roughly 2 million read pairs, or 5-6 million at deep level. The method was immunoSEQ multiplex PCR; TCRdb's version includes in-frame clones alone and lacks a portion of them. The data show about 7,500 clones, roughly 80% seen once.

The sequencing used tumor tissue, collected at baseline. The rearrangement links TRBV18 to TRBJ2-5; TRBD1 agrees at 8 bases. This clonotype originated in a person between 25 and 79 years old with non-small cell lung cancer. The CDR3 reads CASSRDRQETQYF. CDR3 DNA: TGTGCCAGCTCCCGGGACAGGCAAGAGACCCAGTACTTC.